This TCR beta chain was obtained from a study of T cells in Graves' hyperthyroidism and ophthalmopathy. Study-level results: In blood, most of the thyroid clonotypes expanded above 0.001 were also present.

Amplification of TCR beta CDR3 regions was performed using RNA transcripts as template. First-round RT-PCR of the TCR CDR3 relied on the HTBI primer set. TCRdb recomputed calls from the multiplex PCR reads with MiXCR, one row per CDR3 protein. The table shows a few hundred thousand distinct CDR3 sequences, with roughly 15% occurring only once. This clonotype was seen more than once but under ten times. Antigen specificity is unknown. Active moderate-to-severe ophthalmopathy, Clinical Activity Score at least 3, NOSPECS at least 4, under 3 months' duration. Not enrolled were patients with uncontrolled infection, other autoimmune disease, pregnancy or lactation. The CDR3 runs to 17 residues. The V end was cut by 1 base, the J end by 6 bases, with 18 bases between.

The receptor was derived from a woman aged 25 to 45 with Graves' ophthalmopathy. The chain is built from TRBV12-3 or TRBV12-4 and TRBJ1-4, with D unclear. Input material: blood. CDR3: CASSLDPGEGGYEKLFF. CDR3 nucleotide sequence: TGTGCCAGCAGTTTAGACCCTGGGGAGGGCGGATATGAAAAACTGTTTTTT.